Listed here are 10 T cell receptor beta chains from one sample, sequenced in a study of cytomegalovirus exposure and HLA in healthy donors. The primer mix had 60 Vbeta and 13 Jbeta primers. Data came from immunoSEQ multiplex PCR; TCRdb stores just in-frame clones and leaves some out. The sample shows fewer than 150,000 clones, approximately 70% of them seen only once. Sequenced input: PBMCs. These receptors were obtained from a human donor in good health.

The V and J genes are TRBV7-2 and TRBJ2-1; TRBD1 agrees at 7 bases. Germline V gives CDR1 SGHTA, CDR2 FQGNSA. The CDR3 is 16 residues long. V shed 0 bases and J 5 bases; nucleotides not matched to a gene: 7. The CDR3 here is CASSLAPGGVNNEQFF. Here the CDR3 DNA reads TGTGCCAGCAGCTTAGCTCCAGGGGGAGTGAACAATGAGCAGTTCTTC.

V usage is TRBV2 and J usage is TRBJ2-1; the D gene is possibly TRBD2 (5 bases). The germline CDR1 and CDR2 sequences are SNHLY and FYNNEI. V was pared by 6 bases and J by 13 bases, with 10 bases between. This CDR3 comprises 10 residues. CDR3: CASSVTIQFF. The CDR3, as DNA: TGTGCCAGCAGCGTGACTATTCAGTTCTTC. Using reference TRBV2 and TRBJ2-1 for the parts outside the CDR3, the full variable domain is EPEVTQTPSHQVTQMGQEVILRCVPISNHLYFYWYRQILGQKVEFLVSFYNNEISEKSEIFDDQFSVERPDGSNFTLKIRSTKLEDSAMYFCASSVTIQFFGPGTRLTVL.

This chain connects TRBV12-5 to TRBJ2-7; 12 nucleotides align to TRBD1. After removal of 3 bases from V and 4 bases from J, the junction contained 4 bases not matched to a gene. The length of the CDR3 is 15 residues. In germline, CDR1 is LGHNT, CDR2 FRNRAP. The chain's CDR3 is CASGLGGQGAYEQYF. CDR3 nucleotides: TGTGCTAGTGGTTTAGGGGGACAGGGGGCGTACGAGCAGTACTTC.

The V gene is TRBV5-1, the J gene TRBJ1-1, with D maybe TRBD1 (6 bases). V lost 2 bases, J lost 12 bases, and 23 bases lay in between. Germline V gene data show CDR1 as SGHRS and CDR2 as YFSETQ. The CDR3 is 15 amino acids. CDR3 DNA: TGCGCCAGCAGCTTAAATACCAACAGGGTTCGAAACTCTTTCTTT. As protein: CASSLNTNRVRNSFF.

As DNA, the CDR3 is TGTGCCAGCACCTCCACAGGTTATGGCTACACCTTC. Protein product: CASTSTGYGYTF. The rearrangement links TRBV25-1 to TRBJ1-2, with D perhaps TRBD1 (5 bases). Germline loops: CDR1 MGHDK, CDR2 SYGVNS. V lost 7 bases to trimming and J lost 5 bases, with 11 bases between them. This CDR3 comprises 12 residues.

For the CDR3, the DNA is TGTGCCAGCAGTCCCGCGGGGCTAGCTCTCTACGAGCAGTACTTC. Translating it yields CASSPAGLALYEQYF. The chain is built from TRBV5-4 and TRBJ2-7, with a weak D call TRBD2 (6 bases). V shed 5 bases and J shed 3 bases, with 18 bases lying between them. Per the germline V gene, CDR1 is SGHNT and CDR2 is YYREEE (reference sequence). This CDR3 contains 15 residues.

The sample holds a few counts of this clone. V usage is TRBV18 and J usage is TRBJ1-1; no firm D call. V was trimmed by 4 bases and J by 1 base, leaving 4 bases between them. CDR1 is KGHSH, CDR2 LQKENI, per germline. This CDR3 is built from 12 residues. This CDR3 is CASSLENTEAFF. For the CDR3, the DNA is TGTGCCAGCTCACTAGAGAACACTGAAGCTTTCTTT.

V usage is TRBV5-5 and J usage is TRBJ1-1, with 8 bases fitting TRBD1. The CDR3 is 14 amino acids. The V gene end was trimmed by 3 bases and the J gene end by 3 bases; junction bases not matched to a gene: 4. The germline V gene has CDR1 SGHKS and CDR2 YYEKEE (reference sequence). In DNA form, the CDR3 reads TGTGCCAGCAGCTCACAGGGGGGGGACACTGAAGCTTTCTTT. This encodes CASSSQGGDTEAFF.

This clone appeared a few times. The chain joins TRBV5-1 to TRBJ1-2; possible D gene TRBD1, 6 bases. V lost 4 bases and J 4 bases, leaving 14 bases between the germline ends. CDR1 and CDR2 from the germline V gene are SGHRS and YFSETQ. The CDR3 has 14 residues. CDR3 loop: CASSTPQGTYGYTF. The CDR3 coding sequence is TGCGCCAGCAGCACACCCCAGGGGACCTATGGCTACACCTTC.

V gene TRBV5-4 combines with J gene TRBJ2-5, with 8 bases identical to TRBD2. The V segment lost 3 bases and the J segment 3 bases; nucleotides outside the gene matches: 4. This CDR3 region has 14 residues. The germline CDR1 and CDR2 sequences are SGHNT and YYREEE (reference sequence). The CDR3 nucleotides are TGTGCCAGCAGCTCCACGCGGGGGGAAGAGACCCAGTACTTC. The encoded protein is CASSSTRGEETQYF.